These 23 T cell receptor beta chains originate from one sample sequenced in a study of blood T cell repertoires in COVID-19. The method was immunoSEQ multiplex PCR; TCRdb's version includes in-frame clones alone and lacks a portion of them. Among around 250,000 clones, almost 85% were seen once, and the ten largest hold 1.5% to 2%. Sequenced material: peripheral blood. The origin of the receptors is an elderly woman with acute or convalescent COVID-19.

V is TRBV24-1 and J is TRBJ2-1; tentatively, D is TRBD2 (5 bases). The CDR3 contains 14 residues. Trimming stripped 3 bases from V and 5 bases from J, with 10 bases between. Germline CDR1 reads KGHDR; CDR2 reads SFDVKD. CDR3 amino acids: CATSDRRSNNEQFF. The CDR3 region has the DNA TGTGCCACCAGTGATCGGAGGAGTAACAATGAGCAGTTCTTC.

The chain couples TRBV6-2 or TRBV6-3 to TRBJ1-5; perhaps TRBD1 as D (5 bases). CDR1 is MNHEY and CDR2 is SVGEGT in the germline V gene. This CDR3 spans 14 amino acids. V was trimmed by 0 bases and J by 7 bases, leaving 10 bases between them. In DNA form, the CDR3 reads TGTGCCAGCAGTTACTCGGGGCGTTGGCAGCCCCAGCATTTT. Its protein product is CASSYSGRWQPQHF.

The gene calls are TRBV3-1 (or the pseudogene TRBV3-2) and TRBJ2-3; D might be TRBD2 (5 bases). V shed 9 bases and J shed 6 bases, with 16 bases lying between them. This CDR3 contains 13 residues. Germline V gene sequence: CDR1 LGHDT, CDR2 YNNKEL (reference sequence). The CDR3 sequence: CASIRTLRDTQYF. The CDR3 DNA reads TGTGCCAGTATCCGGACTCTAAGGGATACGCAGTATTTT.

The chain recombines TRBV4-3 with TRBJ1-2, with D uncertain. V lost 1 base and J 4 bases, leaving 10 bases between the germline ends. Germline loops: CDR1 LGHNA, CDR2 YSLEER. This CDR3 spans 14 amino acids. The CDR3 protein is CASSQVGGSYGYTF. CDR3 bases: TGCGCCAGCAGCCAAGTTGGAGGGAGCTATGGCTACACCTTC.

This chain links TRBV4-1 with TRBJ1-1; 8 positions agree with TRBD1. The CDR3 has 15 residues. Germline trimming cut 0 bases from V and 11 bases from J; bases unmatched to any gene: 11. CDR1 MGHRA and CDR2 YSYEKL come from the germline V gene. The CDR3 sequence: CASSQDDRGQGTAFF. CDR3 DNA: TGCGCCAGCAGCCAAGATGACAGGGGTCAGGGAACGGCTTTCTTT.

The chain joins TRBV4-2 to TRBJ1-1; the D gene is possibly TRBD1 (6 bases). Trimming cost V 0 bases and J 7 bases, with 12 bases left between them. CDR3 length equals 14 residues. Germline lookup yields CDR1 LGHNA and CDR2 YNFKEQ. The CDR3 here is CASSQDRGGREAFF. The CDR3 coding sequence is TGTGCCAGCAGCCAAGATAGGGGGGGGCGTGAAGCTTTCTTT.

This chain joins TRBV9 and TRBJ2-2, with 10 positions matching TRBD2. The CDR3 is 15 amino acids. Germline V gene data show CDR1 as SGDLS and CDR2 as YYNGEE. With 7 bases clipped from V and 6 bases from J, the junction kept 9 bases outside the gene matches. The CDR3 nucleotides are TGTGCCAGCCAACCTCAAGCGGGAGGGCCCGGGGAGCTGTTTTTT. Translating gives CASQPQAGGPGELFF.

The rearrangement joins TRBV11-2 to TRBJ2-5, with D possibly matching TRBD1 (6 bases). The CDR3 length is 16 residues. Per the germline V gene, CDR1 is SGHAT and CDR2 is FQNNGV. V lost 2 bases to trimming and J lost 4 bases, with 17 bases between them. CDR3 DNA: TGTGCCAGCAGCTTAAGTCTGGACAGAGGGGGAGAGACCCAGTACTTC. It codes for CASSLSLDRGGETQYF. The full variable domain, rest sourced from reference TRBV11-2 and TRBJ2-5, is EAGVAQSPRYKIIEKRQSVAFWCNPISGHATLYWYQQILGQGPKLLIQFQNNGVVDDSQLPKDRFSAERLKGVDSTLKIQPAKLEDSAVYLCASSLSLDRGGETQYFGPGTRLLVL.

The chain has TRBV28 and TRBJ1-4; the D gene is possibly TRBD1 (6 bases). This CDR3 has 16 residues. The V gene lost 7 bases and the J gene lost 11 bases, with 26 bases spanning the gap. Germline CDR1 and CDR2: MDHEN and SYDVKM. The CDR3 spells CASIKSTGIAMRKLFF. The CDR3 DNA reads TGTGCCAGCATTAAATCTACAGGGATTGCAATGAGGAAACTGTTTTTT.

CDR3 sequence: CASSPNYGGRNSPLHF. The CDR3 region has the DNA TGTGCCAGCAGCCCTAACTACGGGGGGCGGAATTCACCCCTCCACTTT. The J gene is TRBJ1-6, the V gene TRBV11-2; D may be TRBD1 (6 bases). Germline V gene lookup returns CDR1 SGHAT and CDR2 FQNNGV. This CDR3 is built from 16 residues. V gave up 5 bases and J gave up 7 bases, with 18 bases separating them.

This chain connects TRBV7-2 to TRBJ1-1, with 8 positions matching TRBD1. CDR3 size: 14 residues. V gave up 5 bases and J gave up 0 bases; unmatched junction bases: 2. CDR1 SGHTA and CDR2 FQGNSA come from the germline V gene. CDR3 in amino acids: CASSRDRMNTEAFF. DNA for the CDR3: TGTGCCAGCAGCCGGGACAGGATGAACACTGAAGCTTTCTTT.

This rearrangement joins TRBV5-1 to TRBJ2-1; tentatively, D is TRBD2 (5 bases). This CDR3 has 16 residues. Trimming stripped 4 bases from V and 5 bases from J, with 19 bases between. CDR1 SGHRS and CDR2 YFSETQ come from the germline V gene. The CDR3 here is CASSAGWAGFNNEQFF. The CDR3 nucleotides read TGCGCCAGCAGCGCCGGATGGGCGGGCTTTAACAATGAGCAGTTCTTC.

The rearrangement uses TRBV9 and TRBJ2-7; D possibly corresponds to TRBD1 (6 bases). Germline CDR1 is SGDLS and CDR2 is YYNGEE. With 6 bases removed from V and 2 bases from J, the gap between germline ends came to 15 bases. The CDR3 covers 14 residues. The CDR3, as DNA: TGTGCCAGCACCCCGTACAGGGATCCCTACGAGCAGTACTTC. Translation gives CASTPYRDPYEQYF.

The rearrangement joins TRBV15 to TRBJ1-1, with D tentatively TRBD1 (6 bases). The V gene lost 5 bases and the J gene lost 1 base, with 8 bases spanning the gap. The length of the CDR3 is 13 residues. Germline V gene data show CDR1 as LNHNV and CDR2 as YYDKDF (reference sequence). The CDR3 spells CATSLRGNTEAFF. DNA for the CDR3: TGTGCCACCAGCCTCAGGGGGAACACTGAAGCTTTCTTT.

V gene TRBV5-4 combines with J gene TRBJ1-2; tentatively, D is TRBD1 (5 bases). V lost 0 bases to trimming and J lost 7 bases, with 13 bases between them. The CDR3 loop spans 14 amino acids. The germline V gene has CDR1 SGHNT and CDR2 YYREEE (reference sequence). The CDR3 loop is CASSLDTLGGGYTF. The CDR3 DNA reads TGTGCCAGCAGCTTGGACACCTTGGGGGGTGGCTACACCTTC. Variable domain in full (rest from reference TRBV5-4 and TRBJ1-2): ETGVTQSPTHLIKTRGQQVTLRCSSQSGHNTVSWYQQALGQGPQFIFQYYREEENGRGNFPPRFSGLQFPNYSSELNVNALELDDSALYLCASSLDTLGGGYTFGSGTRLTVV.

There are many counts of this clone. This chain links TRBV7-8 with TRBJ2-2, with 11 bases lining up with TRBD2. Germline V gives CDR1 SGHVS, CDR2 FQNEAQ. Losses at the gene ends were 2 bases for V and 2 bases for J; bases not matched to a gene: 7. The CDR3 is 18 residues long. The CDR3 sequence: CASSLPHLAGGNTGELFF. The DNA for the CDR3 is TGTGCCAGCAGCTTACCCCACCTAGCGGGGGGAAACACCGGGGAGCTGTTTTTT. Using reference TRBV7-8 and TRBJ2-2 for the parts outside the CDR3, the full variable domain is GAGVSQSPRYKVAKRGQDVALRCDPISGHVSLFWYQQALGQGPEFLTYFQNEAQLDKSGLPSDRFFAERPEGSVSTLKIQRTQQEDSAVYLCASSLPHLAGGNTGELFFGEGSRLTVL.

V and J are TRBV5-1 and TRBJ1-5; TRBD1 might be the D (5 bases). V was pared by 4 bases and J by 5 bases, with 16 bases between. Germline V lookup: CDR1 SGHRS, CDR2 YFSETQ. The CDR3 sequence is 15 residues long. CDR3 DNA: TGCGCCAGCAGCCAAAGCGGCAGGGAGGATCAGCCCCAGCATTTT. It yields the protein CASSQSGREDQPQHF.

The chain recombines TRBV6-5 with TRBJ1-2; TRBD1 might be the D (5 bases). There are 14 residues in the CDR3. V shed 4 bases and J shed 10 bases, with 19 bases lying between them. The V gene's germline CDR1 is MNHEY and CDR2 SVGAGI. The CDR3 DNA reads as TGTGCCAGCAGTTCACACACAGGCCCGCTGGACTACACCTTC. Translated, it gives CASSSHTGPLDYTF.

This chain connects TRBV9 to TRBJ2-3; 7 positions match TRBD1. V lost 3 bases and J lost 4; bases outside the gene matches: 5. Per germline, CDR1 SGDLS and CDR2 YYNGEE. The CDR3 contains 14 residues. CDR3 in amino acids: CASSGRGGPDTQYF. CDR3 in DNA: TGTGCCAGCAGCGGCCGAGGGGGCCCAGATACGCAGTATTTT.

The chain combines TRBV6-5 with TRBJ1-1; D is possibly TRBD1 (6 bases). The V end was cut by 3 bases, the J end by 1 base, with 12 bases between. Germline V gene lookup returns CDR1 MNHEY and CDR2 SVGAGI. The CDR3 length is 15 residues. The chain's CDR3 is CASSYRQAKNTEAFF. The CDR3 nucleotides read TGTGCCAGCAGTTATCGACAGGCAAAGAACACTGAAGCTTTCTTT.

The gene calls are TRBV5-1 and TRBJ2-3, with 11 bases that match TRBD2. CDR1 and CDR2 from the germline V gene are SGHRS and YFSETQ. The CDR3 has 17 residues. Trimming cost V 4 bases and J 3 bases; bases outside gene matches: 10. The CDR3: CASSLPTSGRGTDTQYF. CDR3 DNA sequence: TGCGCCAGCAGCCTACCTACTAGCGGGAGAGGGACAGATACGCAGTATTTT.

V is TRBV18 and J is TRBJ2-5; 9 bases match TRBD2. Germline CDR1 is KGHSH and CDR2 is LQKENI. CDR3 length: 17 residues. The V segment lost 1 base and the J segment 4 bases; nucleotides outside the gene matches: 10. The CDR3 nucleotides read TGTGCCAGCTCACCACTTGGGAGCGGGAGGTCGGTAGAGACCCAGTACTTC. Protein: CASSPLGSGRSVETQYF.

This sequence joins TRBV4-2 and TRBJ2-1; 9 bases match TRBD2. With V trimmed by 2 bases and J by 7 bases, 6 bases remained unmatched. There are 15 residues in the CDR3. From germline, CDR1 is LGHNA and CDR2 YNFKEQ. CDR3 DNA sequence: TGTGCCAGCAGCCAAATGGCGGGGGGGAATAATGAGCAGTTCTTC. This encodes CASSQMAGGNNEQFF.